The 27 T cell receptor beta chains presented below share a single source sample, sequenced in a study of blood T cells in healthy people across ages. For the second PCR, which ran for about 6 to 11 cycles, a sample-barcoded 5' primer and a J-beta primer mix were used. TCRdb re-analysed the 5' RACE reads in MiXCR, keeping a single row per CDR3 protein. The profile shows 580,000 or so distinct CDR3 sequences, about 45% of them singletons. The specimen was blood. These receptor sequences come from a man at least 80 years old in good health.

In the case of this clonotype: One end of the junction is discordant with germline, which a read error may explain. The rearrangement links TRBV6-6 to TRBJ2-3, with a tentative D call TRBD1 (5 bases). Germline V gene data show CDR1 as MNHNY and CDR2 as SVGAGI (reference sequence). The CDR3 length is 13 residues. This chain's CDR3 is CAGRSRVADTQYF. The CDR3 DNA reads TGTGCCGGCAGAAGCAGGGTTGCAGATACGCAGTATTTT.

This clonotype has just a few counts. This chain uses TRBV6-6 with TRBJ1-1; D is undetermined. This CDR3 has 16 residues. The V gene lost 0 bases and the J gene lost 4 bases, with 15 bases spanning the gap. Germline V CDR1 and CDR2: MNHNY, SVGAGI (reference sequence). The CDR3 nucleotides are TGTGCCAGCAGTTACTCTAATCGGGGTCCGGTCACTGAAGCTTTCTTT. Translation: CASSYSNRGPVTEAFF.

The rearrangement joins TRBV19 to TRBJ2-1, with a tentative D call TRBD1 (5 bases). Germline V CDR1 and CDR2: LNHDA, SQIVND (reference sequence). This CDR3 is built from 14 residues. Trimming removed 4 bases at V and 10 bases at J, with 17 bases between. The DNA of the CDR3 is TGTGCCAGTAGTACTCAGGGCCCCTGGAAGGAGCAGTTCTTC. Protein product: CASSTQGPWKEQFF.

J is TRBJ2-2 and V is TRBV7-9; 11 bases map to TRBD2. Trimming at V came to 6 bases and at J to 7 bases, leaving 10 bases not matched to a gene. There are 16 residues in the CDR3. Germline values: CDR1 SEHNR, CDR2 FQNEAQ (reference sequence). This CDR3 reads CASRLAGAGGGGELFF. Here the CDR3 DNA reads TGTGCCAGCAGACTAGCGGGAGCCGGCGGTGGCGGGGAGCTGTTTTTT.

This sequence joins TRBV5-1 and TRBJ2-1; a weak D match, TRBD2 (6 bases). V was trimmed by 7 bases and J by 0 bases, leaving 11 bases between them. The CDR3 extends over 14 amino acids. Germline lookup yields CDR1 SGHRS and CDR2 YFSETQ. CDR3 nucleotide sequence: TGCGCCAGCGGACCGGGGGACTCCTACAATGAGCAGTTCTTC. Protein: CASGPGDSYNEQFF.

The table lists this clonotype with many counts. The chain carries TRBV6-6 and TRBJ2-7; a weak D match, TRBD2 (5 bases). The ends were cut back, 7 bases at V and 4 bases at J, with 11 bases in the middle. The CDR3 has 12 residues. CDR1 and CDR2 from the germline V gene are MNHNY and SVGAGI (reference sequence). The DNA of the CDR3 is TGTGCCAGCACCTCGGAGGTGTACGAGCAGTACTTC. As protein: CASTSEVYEQYF.

The chain joins TRBV4-3 to TRBJ2-2, with unresolved D. Deletions cut 2 bases from V and 2 bases from J, with 3 bases between. This CDR3 region has 13 residues. Germline values: CDR1 LGHNA, CDR2 YSLEER. CDR3 loop: CASSQRNTGELFF. The DNA of the CDR3 is TGCGCCAGCAGCCAACGAAACACCGGGGAGCTGTTTTTT.

The chain couples TRBV20-1 to TRBJ1-4; D possibly corresponds to TRBD1 (6 bases). CDR1 is DFQATT, CDR2 SNEGSKA, per germline (reference sequence). The CDR3 consists of 13 residues. The V and J ends lost 5 bases and 4 bases respectively, with 11 bases between them. This chain's CDR3 is CSAHRALNEKLFF. CDR3 DNA: TGCAGTGCTCACAGGGCCCTTAATGAAAAACTGTTTTTT.

For the CDR3, the DNA is TGCAGTGCTAGAGTTGAAGCCTCCTACGAGCAGTACTTC. The encoded protein is CSARVEASYEQYF. The chain combines TRBV20-1 with TRBJ2-7; D is ambiguous. The germline V and J ends were trimmed by 1 base and 0 bases, with 7 bases remaining between them. Germline V gene data show CDR1 as DFQATT and CDR2 as SNEGSKA (reference sequence). The CDR3 runs 13 residues.

Written as DNA, the CDR3 is TGTGCCAGCAGTTACTCGAGATCTCGGGGCGACACCGGGGAGCTGTTTTTT. This translates into CASSYSRSRGDTGELFF. The genes are TRBV6-5 and TRBJ2-2; D tentatively fits TRBD1 or TRBD2 (5 bases each). From germline, CDR1 is MNHEY and CDR2 SVGAGI. Trimming left V 0 bases short and J 3 bases short, with 14 bases between. The CDR3 covers 17 residues.

This chain links TRBV6-6 with TRBJ2-7; the D is unclear. The CDR3 has 13 amino acids. Trimming pared 7 bases from V and 6 bases from J, leaving 16 bases between. Per the germline V gene, CDR1 is MNHNY and CDR2 is SVGAGI (reference sequence). The CDR3 DNA reads TGTGCCAGCAAGGATCCTGGGTCGGGCGAGCAGTACTTC. Translated: CASKDPGSGEQYF.

Only a few counts were recorded for this clonotype. V is TRBV14 and J is TRBJ2-5, with 9 bases that match TRBD2. The CDR3 totals 16 residues. CDR1 and CDR2 (germline): SGHDN, FVKESK. V lost 5 bases and J lost 2; bases outside the gene matches: 9. CDR3 residues: CASSRHPTSGQETQYF. In DNA form, the CDR3 reads TGTGCCAGCAGCAGACACCCGACTAGCGGACAAGAGACCCAGTACTTC.

The chain employs TRBV20-1 and TRBJ2-3; tentatively, D is TRBD1 (6 bases). The CDR3 consists of 11 residues. V was trimmed by 7 bases and J by 7 bases, leaving 12 bases between them. Germline-derived CDR1 and CDR2 are DFQATT and SNEGSKA (reference sequence). CDR3 nucleotides: TGCAGTGTTTACAGGGCATATACGCAGTATTTT. It translates to CSVYRAYTQYF.

The CDR3 DNA follows: TGTGCCAGCAGCTTGGGCAGGGGGGAACAGCCCCAGCATTTT. Its protein is CASSLGRGEQPQHF. The V gene is TRBV5-5, the J gene TRBJ1-5, with 7 bases that match TRBD1. Germline-derived CDR1 and CDR2 are SGHKS and YYEKEE (reference sequence). The CDR3 runs to 14 residues. Unmatched junction bases numbered 4, after V lost 0 bases and J lost 7 bases.

A single count supports this clonotype. This chain uses TRBV7-2 with TRBJ2-3, with a weak D call TRBD2 (6 bases). The germline CDR1 and CDR2 sequences are SGHTA and FQGNSA. This CDR3 has 16 residues. V was clipped by 5 bases and J by 0 bases, with 15 bases between them. CDR3 sequence reads: CASSLIADFSTDTQYF. CDR3 in DNA: TGTGCCAGCAGCCTCATAGCGGACTTTAGCACAGATACGCAGTATTTT.

This chain uses TRBV4-3 with TRBJ2-7, with D uncertain. Germline CDR1 and CDR2: LGHNA and YSLEER. The CDR3 consists of 13 residues. Trimming cost V 0 bases and J 7 bases, with 10 bases left between them. The CDR3, as DNA: TGCGCCAGCAGCCAAGATCTTACTGGGGAGCAGTACTTC. Amino acids: CASSQDLTGEQYF.

The J gene is TRBJ1-1, the V gene TRBV20-1; D uncertain. The CDR3 is 12 residues long. Germline CDR1 reads DFQATT; CDR2 reads SNEGSKA (reference sequence). The CDR3 DNA reads as TGCAGGGGAGCCCCGATGAACACTGAAGCTTTCTTT. Amino acids: CRGAPMNTEAFF.

The genes are TRBV6-5 and TRBJ2-3; the match to TRBD2 covers 10 bases. Germline values: CDR1 MNHEY, CDR2 SVGAGI. The length of the CDR3 is 15 residues. Trimming removed 4 bases from V and 11 bases from J; junction bases left unmatched: 12. In DNA, the CDR3 is TGTGCCAGCAGTTTCCGAGCGGGAGGGGCGGGTGAGCAGTATTTT. It translates to CASSFRAGGAGEQYF.

The chain carries TRBV7-2 and TRBJ1-5, with TRBD1 matching over 8 bases. With V trimmed by 5 bases and J by 3 bases, 15 bases remained unmatched. This CDR3 spans 18 amino acids. CDR1 and CDR2 from the germline V gene are SGHTA and FQGNSA. The CDR3 reads CASSPQMQGATSNQPQHF. The CDR3 DNA follows: TGTGCCAGCAGCCCCCAGATGCAGGGGGCCACCTCCAATCAGCCCCAGCATTTT.

V is TRBV12-3 or TRBV12-4 and J is TRBJ1-1; D unresolved. The V gene lost 3 bases and the J gene lost 1 base, with 9 bases spanning the gap. This CDR3 contains 14 residues. CDR3 bases: TGTGCCAGCAGTTTCCTTGCAGGGAACACTGAAGCTTTCTTT. Protein: CASSFLAGNTEAFF.

This clonotype was seen a few times. CDR3 protein: CSASPPGHFKAFF. In nucleotides, the CDR3 is TGCAGTGCTAGCCCCCCAGGACACTTTAAAGCTTTCTTT. The chain is built from TRBV20-1 and TRBJ1-1; a possible D gene is TRBD1 (5 bases). V was clipped by 3 bases and J by 9 bases, with 17 bases between them. Germline V gene data show CDR1 as DFQATT and CDR2 as SNEGSKA (reference sequence). The CDR3 spans 13 residues.

V and J are TRBV7-9 and TRBJ2-5; D perhaps matches TRBD2 (6 bases). The CDR3 has 13 amino acids. Trimming removed 7 bases at V and 1 base at J, with 10 bases between. The V gene's germline CDR1 is SEHNR and CDR2 FQNEAQ (reference sequence). The CDR3 protein is CASTGTPQETQYF. The CDR3 nucleotides read TGTGCCAGCACTGGGACTCCCCAAGAGACCCAGTACTTC.

The chain joins TRBV15 to TRBJ1-1; a weak D match, TRBD1 (5 bases). From germline, CDR1 is LNHNV and CDR2 YYDKDF (reference sequence). The CDR3 extends over 15 amino acids. Trimming stripped 0 bases from V and 4 bases from J, with 12 bases between. The CDR3 bases are TGTGCCACCAGCAGAGACTTAGACGGGGGCACTGAAGCTTTCTTT. Encoded protein: CATSRDLDGGTEAFF. Together with reference TRBV15 and TRBJ1-1, the CDR3 gives the full variable domain: DAMVIQNPRYQVTQFGKPVTLSCSQTLNHNVMYWYQQKSSQAPKLLFHYYDKDFNNEADTPDNFQSRRPNTSFCFLDIRSPGLGDTAMYLCATSRDLDGGTEAFFGQGTRLTVV.

V gene TRBV20-1 combines with J gene TRBJ2-7, with 12 bases lining up with TRBD2. This CDR3 is 13 amino acids long. Trimming at V came to 3 bases and at J to 7 bases, leaving 4 bases not matched to a gene. The V gene's germline CDR1 is DFQATT and CDR2 SNEGSKA (reference sequence). The CDR3 spells CSASLLAGGEQYF. CDR3 in DNA: TGCAGTGCTAGTCTACTAGCGGGAGGAGAGCAGTACTTC.

This chain connects TRBV20-1 to TRBJ1-1; weak D call: TRBD1 (6 bases). CDR1 is DFQATT, CDR2 SNEGSKA, per germline (reference sequence). The V and J ends lost 3 bases and 5 bases respectively, with 13 bases between them. The CDR3 length is 13 residues. The CDR3: CSARPGASTEAFF. For the CDR3, the DNA is TGCAGTGCTAGGCCGGGGGCGTCGACTGAAGCTTTCTTT.

This clonotype came up a few times. This chain links TRBV6-2 or TRBV6-3 with TRBJ2-1, with D maybe TRBD2 (5 bases). The V and J ends lost 0 bases and 6 bases respectively, with 18 bases between them. In germline, CDR1 is MNHEY, CDR2 SVGEGT. The CDR3 consists of 17 residues. The CDR3 loop reads CASSYSSLGRFGNEQFF. DNA for the CDR3: TGTGCCAGCAGTTACTCGTCGCTGGGGAGATTCGGCAATGAGCAGTTCTTC.

This rearrangement joins TRBV7-2 to TRBJ2-3; perhaps TRBD1 as D (5 bases). The germline CDR1 and CDR2 sequences are SGHTA and FQGNSA. The length of the CDR3 is 15 residues. V shed 2 bases and J shed 5 bases, with 14 bases lying between them. CDR3 DNA: TGTGCCAGCAGCTTATTGGTGACAGTAGGAGATACGCAGTATTTT. Its protein is CASSLLVTVGDTQYF.